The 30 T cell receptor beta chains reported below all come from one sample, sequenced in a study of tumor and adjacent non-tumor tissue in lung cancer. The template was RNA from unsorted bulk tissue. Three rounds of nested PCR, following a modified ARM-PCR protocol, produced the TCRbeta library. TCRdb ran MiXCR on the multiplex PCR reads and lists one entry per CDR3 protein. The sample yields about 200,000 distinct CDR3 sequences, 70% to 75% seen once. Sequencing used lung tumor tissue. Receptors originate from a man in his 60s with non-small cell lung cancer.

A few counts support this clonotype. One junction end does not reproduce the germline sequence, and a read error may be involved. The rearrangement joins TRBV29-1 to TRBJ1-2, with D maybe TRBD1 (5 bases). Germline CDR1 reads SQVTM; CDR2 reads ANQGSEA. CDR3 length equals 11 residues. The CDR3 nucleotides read TGCATCGTTGGAGGCTTGAGGGGCTACACATTC. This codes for CIVGGLRGYTF.

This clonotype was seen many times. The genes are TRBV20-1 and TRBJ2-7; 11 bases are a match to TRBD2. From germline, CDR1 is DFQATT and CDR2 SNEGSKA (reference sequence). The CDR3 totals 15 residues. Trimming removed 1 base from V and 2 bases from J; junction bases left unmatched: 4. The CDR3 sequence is CSARVGTSGTYEQYF. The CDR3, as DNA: TGCAGTGCTAGAGTTGGGACTAGCGGAACCTACGAGCAGTACTTC.

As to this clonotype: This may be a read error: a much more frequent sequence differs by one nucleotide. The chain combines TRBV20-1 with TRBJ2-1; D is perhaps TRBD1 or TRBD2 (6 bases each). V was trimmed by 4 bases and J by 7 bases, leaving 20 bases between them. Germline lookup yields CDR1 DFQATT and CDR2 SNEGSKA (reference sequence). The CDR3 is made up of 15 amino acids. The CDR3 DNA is TGCAGTGCTATAGATCAAAGCGGAGGGGGGAATGAGCAGTTCTTC. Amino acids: CSAIDQSGGGNEQFF.

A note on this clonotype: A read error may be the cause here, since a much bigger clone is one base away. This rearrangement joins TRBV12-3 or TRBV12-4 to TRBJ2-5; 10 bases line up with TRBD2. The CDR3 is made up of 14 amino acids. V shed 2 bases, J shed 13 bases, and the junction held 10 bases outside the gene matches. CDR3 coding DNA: TGTGCCAGCAGTTTAACAATTACTAGCGGGGCCGTGTACTTC. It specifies CASSLTITSGAVYF.

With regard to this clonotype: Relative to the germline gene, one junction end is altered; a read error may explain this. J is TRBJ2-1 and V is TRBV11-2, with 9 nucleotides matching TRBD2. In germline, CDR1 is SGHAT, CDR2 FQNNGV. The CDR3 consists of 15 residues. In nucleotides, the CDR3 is TGTGACAGCAGCCCGTCTAGCGGGACCAACAATGAGCAGGTCTTC. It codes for CDSSPSSGTNNEQVF.

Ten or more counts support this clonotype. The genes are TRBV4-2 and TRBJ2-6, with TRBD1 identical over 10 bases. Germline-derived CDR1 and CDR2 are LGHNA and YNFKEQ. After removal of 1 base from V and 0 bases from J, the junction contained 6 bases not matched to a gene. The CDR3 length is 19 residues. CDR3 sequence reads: CASSQGIGTGASGANVLTF. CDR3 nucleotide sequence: TGTGCCAGCAGCCAAGGTATCGGGACAGGGGCCTCTGGGGCCAACGTCCTGACTTTC.

The chain's CDR3 is CASSRQQVVRDEQYF. For the CDR3, the DNA is TGCGCCAGCAGCCGACAGCAGGTAGTTCGGGACGAGCAGTACTTC. The chain is built from TRBV4-1 and TRBJ2-7; TRBD1 is a possible D gene (5 bases). The germline CDR1 and CDR2 sequences are MGHRA and YSYEKL. V was trimmed by 4 bases and J by 5 bases, leaving 18 bases between them. This CDR3 is built from 15 residues.

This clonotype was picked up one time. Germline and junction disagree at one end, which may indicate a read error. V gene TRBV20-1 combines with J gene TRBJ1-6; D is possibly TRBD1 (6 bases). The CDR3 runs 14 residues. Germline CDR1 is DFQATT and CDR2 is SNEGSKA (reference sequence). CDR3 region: CSASGGAYNSPHHF. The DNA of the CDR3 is TGCAGTGCTAGCGGGGGGGCCTATAATTCACCCCACCACTTT.

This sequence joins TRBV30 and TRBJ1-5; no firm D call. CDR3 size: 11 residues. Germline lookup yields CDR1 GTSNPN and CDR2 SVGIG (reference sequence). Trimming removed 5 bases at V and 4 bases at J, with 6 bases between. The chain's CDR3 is CAWGYNQPQHF. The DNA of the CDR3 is TGTGCCTGGGGGTATAATCAGCCCCAGCATTTT. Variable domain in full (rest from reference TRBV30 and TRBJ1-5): SQTIHQWPATLVQPVGSPLSLECTVEGTSNPNLYWYRQAAGRGLQLLFYSVGIGQISSEVPQNLSASRPQDRQFILSSKKLLLSDSGFYLCAWGYNQPQHFGDGTRLSIL.

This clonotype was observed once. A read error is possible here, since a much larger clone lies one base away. CDR3 protein: CSAPPFYAMGTNEQFF. Here the CDR3 DNA reads TGCAGTGCTCCCCCCTTTTACGCCATGGGAACCAATGAGCAGTTCTTC. The chain combines TRBV20-1 with TRBJ2-1; D not resolved. V lost 5 bases, J lost 6 bases, and 23 bases lay in between. Germline V CDR1 and CDR2: DFQATT, SNEGSKA (reference sequence). The CDR3 contains 16 residues.

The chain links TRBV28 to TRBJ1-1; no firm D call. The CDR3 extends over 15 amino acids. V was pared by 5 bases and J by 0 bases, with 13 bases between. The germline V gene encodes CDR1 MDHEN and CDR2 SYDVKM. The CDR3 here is CASSPKYALNTEAFF. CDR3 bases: TGTGCCAGCAGTCCCAAATACGCCCTGAACACTGAAGCTTTCTTT.

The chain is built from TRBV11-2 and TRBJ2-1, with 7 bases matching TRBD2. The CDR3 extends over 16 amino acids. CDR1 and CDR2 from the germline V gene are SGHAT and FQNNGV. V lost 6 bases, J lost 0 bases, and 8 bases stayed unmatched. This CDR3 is CASSPAAGNSYNEQFF. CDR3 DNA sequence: TGTGCCAGCAGTCCGGCAGCGGGAAACTCCTACAATGAGCAGTTCTTC.

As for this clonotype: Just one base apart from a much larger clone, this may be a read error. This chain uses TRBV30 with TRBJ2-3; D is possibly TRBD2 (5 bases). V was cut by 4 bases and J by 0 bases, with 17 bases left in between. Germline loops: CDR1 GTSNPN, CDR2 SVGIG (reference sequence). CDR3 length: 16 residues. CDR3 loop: CAWTRPEATSTDTQYF. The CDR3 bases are TGTGCCTGGACTCGTCCGGAGGCGACGAGCACAGATACGCAGTATTTT.

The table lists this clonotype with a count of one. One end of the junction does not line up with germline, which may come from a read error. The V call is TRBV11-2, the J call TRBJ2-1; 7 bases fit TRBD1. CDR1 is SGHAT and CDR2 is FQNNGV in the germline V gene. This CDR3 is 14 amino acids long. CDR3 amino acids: CANRGRGSYNEQFF. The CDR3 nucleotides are TGTGCCAACAGGGGAAGGGGCTCCTACAACGAGCAGTTCTTC.

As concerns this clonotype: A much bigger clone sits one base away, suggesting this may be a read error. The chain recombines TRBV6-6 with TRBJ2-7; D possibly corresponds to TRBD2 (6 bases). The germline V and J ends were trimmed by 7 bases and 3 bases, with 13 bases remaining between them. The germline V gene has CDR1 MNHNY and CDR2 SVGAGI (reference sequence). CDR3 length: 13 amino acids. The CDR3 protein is CASNGGAGYEQYF. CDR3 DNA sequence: TGTGCCAGCAACGGCGGGGCAGGCTACGAGCAGTACTTC.

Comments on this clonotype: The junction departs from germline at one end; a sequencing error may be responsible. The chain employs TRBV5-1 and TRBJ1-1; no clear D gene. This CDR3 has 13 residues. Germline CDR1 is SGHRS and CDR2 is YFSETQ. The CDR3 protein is CARSSLMNTEAFF. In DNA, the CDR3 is TGCGCCAGAAGCTCCCTTATGAACACTGAAGCTTTCTTT. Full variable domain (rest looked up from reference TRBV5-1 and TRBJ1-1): KAGVTQTPRYLIKTRGQQVTLSCSPISGHRSVSWYQQTPGQGLQFLFEYFSETQRNKGNFPGRFSGRQFSNSRSEMNVSTLELGDSALYLCARSSLMNTEAFFGQGTRLTVV.

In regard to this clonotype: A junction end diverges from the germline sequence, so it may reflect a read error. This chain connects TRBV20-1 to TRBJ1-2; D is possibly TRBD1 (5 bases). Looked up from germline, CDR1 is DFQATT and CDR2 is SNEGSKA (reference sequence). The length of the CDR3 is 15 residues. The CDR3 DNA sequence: TGCAGTTCTAGAGATCAGCCCGCGCAGGGCAGGGGCTACACCTTC. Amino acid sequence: CSSRDQPAQGRGYTF.

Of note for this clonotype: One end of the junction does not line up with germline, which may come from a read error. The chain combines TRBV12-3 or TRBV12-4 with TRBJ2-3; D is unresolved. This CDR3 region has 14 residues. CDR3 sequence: CATARMANTDAQYF. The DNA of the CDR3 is TGTGCCACCGCTCGCATGGCAAACACAGATGCGCAGTATTTT.

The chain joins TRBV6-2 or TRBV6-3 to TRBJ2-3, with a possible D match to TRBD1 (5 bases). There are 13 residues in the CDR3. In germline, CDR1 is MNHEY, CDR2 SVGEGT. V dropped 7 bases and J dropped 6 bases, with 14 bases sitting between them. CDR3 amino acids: CASTDSTLDTQYF. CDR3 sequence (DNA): TGTGCCAGCACCGACAGCACGTTGGATACGCAGTATTTT.

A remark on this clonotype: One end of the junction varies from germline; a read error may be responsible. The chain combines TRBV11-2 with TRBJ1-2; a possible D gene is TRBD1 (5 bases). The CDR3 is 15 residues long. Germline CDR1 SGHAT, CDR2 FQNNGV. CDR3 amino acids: CVSGLEQGGGYGYSF. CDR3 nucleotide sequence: TGTGTCAGCGGCTTAGAGCAGGGCGGTGGCTATGGCTACTCCTTC.

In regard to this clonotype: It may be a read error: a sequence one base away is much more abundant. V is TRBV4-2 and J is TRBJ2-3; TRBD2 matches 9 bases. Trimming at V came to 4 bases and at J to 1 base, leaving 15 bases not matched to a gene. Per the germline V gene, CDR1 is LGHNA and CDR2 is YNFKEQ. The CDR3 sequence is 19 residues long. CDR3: CASSRDLGTSNPRTDTQYF. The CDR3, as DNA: TGTGCCAGCAGCCGAGATCTCGGGACTAGCAACCCCCGCACAGATACGCAGTATTTT.

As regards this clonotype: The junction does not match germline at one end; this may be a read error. The CDR3 DNA reads as TGTGCCAGCAGCCCCGAAGGGGACGAGATCGCTGAACCTTTCTTT. Amino acid sequence: CASSPEGDEIAEPFF. The rearrangement links TRBV5-6 to TRBJ1-1; D might be TRBD1 (5 bases). The CDR3 is 15 residues long. Per germline, CDR1 SGHDT and CDR2 YYEEEE.

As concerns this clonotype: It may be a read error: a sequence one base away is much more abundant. CDR3 nucleotide sequence: TGCAGCGTTGGGGGGGATAAGCAGTATTTT. As protein: CSVGGDKQYF. The chain uses TRBV29-1 and TRBJ2-3; D is perhaps TRBD2 (6 bases). CDR1 and CDR2 from the germline V gene are SQVTM and ANQGSEA. This CDR3 comprises 10 residues.

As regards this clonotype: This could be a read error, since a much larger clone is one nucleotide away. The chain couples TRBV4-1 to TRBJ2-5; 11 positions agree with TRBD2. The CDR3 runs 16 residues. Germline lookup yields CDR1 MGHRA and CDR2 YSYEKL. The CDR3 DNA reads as TGCGCCACCAGCCTCCTACTAGCGGGGGCCGGGGAGACCCAGTACTTC. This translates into CATSLLLAGAGETQYF.

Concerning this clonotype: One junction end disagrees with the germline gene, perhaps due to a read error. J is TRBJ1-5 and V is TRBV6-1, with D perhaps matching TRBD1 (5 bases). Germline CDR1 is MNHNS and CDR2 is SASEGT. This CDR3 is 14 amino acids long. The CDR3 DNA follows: TGTACCAGCAGTGATAGGGGAGCGTGCCAGCCCCAGCATTTT. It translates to CTSSDRGACQPQHF.

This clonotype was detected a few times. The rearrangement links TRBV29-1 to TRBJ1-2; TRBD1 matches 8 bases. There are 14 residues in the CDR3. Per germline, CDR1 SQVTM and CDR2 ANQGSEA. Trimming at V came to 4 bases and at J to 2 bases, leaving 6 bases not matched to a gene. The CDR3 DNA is TGCAGCGTTGTCCTACAGGGGGGAAACTATGGCTACACCTTC. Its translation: CSVVLQGGNYGYTF. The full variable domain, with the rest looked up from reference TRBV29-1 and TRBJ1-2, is SAVISQKPSRDICQRGTSLTIQCQVDSQVTMMFWYRQQPGQSLTLIATANQGSEATYESGFVIDKFPISRPNLTFSTLTVSNMSPEDSSIYLCSVVLQGGNYGYTFGSGTRLTVV.

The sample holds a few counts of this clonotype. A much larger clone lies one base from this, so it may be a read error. CDR3 nucleotide sequence: TGTGCCAGCAGCTTATCCGGGACACTCACCAAAAACATTCATTACTTC. Its translation is CASSLSGTLTKNIHYF. The chain has TRBV11-3 and TRBJ2-4; tentative D call: TRBD1 (6 bases). The CDR3 is 16 amino acids. Germline CDR1 reads SGHNT; CDR2 reads YENEEA.

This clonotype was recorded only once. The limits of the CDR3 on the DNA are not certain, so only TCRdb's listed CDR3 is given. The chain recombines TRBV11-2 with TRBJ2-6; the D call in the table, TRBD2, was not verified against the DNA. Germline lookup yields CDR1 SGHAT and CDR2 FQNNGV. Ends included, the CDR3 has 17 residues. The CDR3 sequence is CASNFEGVGSGASVVTF.

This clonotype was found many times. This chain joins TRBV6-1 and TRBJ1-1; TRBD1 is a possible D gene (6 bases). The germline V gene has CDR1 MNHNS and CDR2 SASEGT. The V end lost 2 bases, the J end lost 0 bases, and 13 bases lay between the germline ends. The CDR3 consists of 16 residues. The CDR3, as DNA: TGTGCCAGCAGTGAACGCGTCGGACAGATGAACACTGAAGCTTTCTTT. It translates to CASSERVGQMNTEAFF.

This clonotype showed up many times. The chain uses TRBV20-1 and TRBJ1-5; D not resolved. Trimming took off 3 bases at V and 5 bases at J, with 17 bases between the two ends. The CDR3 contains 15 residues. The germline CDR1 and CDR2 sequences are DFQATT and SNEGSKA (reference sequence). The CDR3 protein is CSARASVGYHQPQHF. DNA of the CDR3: TGCAGTGCTAGGGCCTCAGTGGGGTATCATCAGCCCCAGCATTTT.